This TCR beta chain was sequenced for a study of monozygotic twins with inflammatory bowel disease. After re-calling the 5' RACE reads, TCRdb lists one entry per CDR3 protein, DNA absent. The table lists some 200,000 distinct CDR3 sequences. Looked up from germline, CDR1 is SNHLY and CDR2 is FYNNEI. The CDR3 loop spans 14 amino acids. Sequenced sample: blood. The chain links TRBV2 to TRBJ2-7; TCRdb's D gene call, TRBD1, goes unchecked for lack of DNA. The clonotype comes from a human donor with ulcerative colitis or Crohn's disease, or a healthy co-twin of an affected twin (not recorded which). CDR3 residues: CASKPGHSSYEQYF. The full variable domain, completed using reference TRBV2 and TRBJ2-7, is EPEVTQTPSHQVTQMGQEVILRCVPISNHLYFYWYRQILGQKVEFLVSFYNNEISEKSEIFDDQFSVERPDGSNFTLKIRSTKLEDSAMYFCASKPGHSSYEQYFGPGTRLTVT.